A single sample is the source of the 10 T cell receptor beta chains below, sequenced in a study of shared clonotypes between healthy human individuals. TCRdb's table, derived via immunoSEQ multiplex PCR, lists solely in-frame clones and lacks some. The sample has about 2.4 million clones, 93% seen once. The sample was naive CD4+ T cells from PBMCs. Stated subset: CD45RA+ positively selected. These TCRs come from a man in his late teens or twenties in good health. Some clones in this sample may be carry-over from other donors' samples.

The V call is TRBV28, the J call TRBJ2-7; the D is unclear. The CDR3 is 13 residues long. The V gene's germline CDR1 is MDHEN and CDR2 SYDVKM. Trimming took off 4 bases at V and 7 bases at J, with 14 bases between the two ends. The CDR3 here is CASSSTPVEEQYF. The CDR3 DNA reads as TGTGCCAGCAGTTCTACCCCGGTTGAGGAGCAGTACTTC. The full variable domain, completed using reference TRBV28 and TRBJ2-7, is DVKVTQSSRYLVKRTGEKVFLECVQDMDHENMFWYRQDPGLGLRLIYFSYDVKMKEKGDIPEGYSVSREKKERFSLILESASTNQTSMYLCASSSTPVEEQYFGPGTRLTVT.

The chain combines TRBV7-2 with TRBJ1-2; maybe TRBD1 (5 bases). The germline V gene encodes CDR1 SGHTA and CDR2 FQGNSA. The CDR3 covers 18 residues. V was cut by 1 base and J by 3 bases, with 21 bases left in between. The CDR3 loop is CASSLVSVFSGEDYGYTF. DNA for the CDR3: TGTGCCAGCAGCTTAGTTTCTGTTTTTTCGGGGGAAGACTATGGCTACACCTTC.

The gene calls are TRBV5-6 and TRBJ2-4; D not certain. Germline V CDR1 and CDR2: SGHDT, YYEEEE. Trimming cost V 4 bases and J 0 bases, with 11 bases left between them. The CDR3 contains 15 residues. The CDR3 loop is CASSVRTIAKNIQYF. Written as DNA, the CDR3 is TGTGCCAGCAGCGTTAGGACCATAGCCAAAAACATTCAGTACTTC.

This chain joins TRBV10-3 and TRBJ1-3; D is ambiguous. Germline assignment: CDR1 ENHRY and CDR2 SYGVKD. The CDR3 covers 14 residues. V was clipped by 7 bases and J by 0 bases, with 10 bases between them. The DNA of the CDR3 is TGTGCCATCAAGGACTCAAGCTCTGGAAACACCATATATTTT. It specifies CAIKDSSSGNTIYF.

The rearrangement uses TRBV9 and TRBJ2-2; 10 bases agree with TRBD1. J was trimmed by 4 bases and V by 3 bases; bases with no gene match: 15. CDR1 is SGDLS, CDR2 YYNGEE, per germline. The CDR3 loop spans 19 amino acids. The CDR3 spells CASSEGTGERRTLTGELFF. Written as DNA, the CDR3 is TGTGCCAGCAGCGAGGGGACAGGGGAAAGGAGGACCCTCACCGGGGAGCTGTTTTTT.

The chain carries TRBV12-5 and TRBJ2-1; 9 bases agree with TRBD2. With V trimmed by 1 base and J by 7 bases, 5 bases remained unmatched. The CDR3 sequence is 15 residues long. Germline CDR1 and CDR2: LGHNT and FRNRAP. CDR3 sequence reads: CASGLDLAGVNEQFF. The CDR3 DNA reads as TGTGCTAGTGGTTTGGATTTAGCGGGAGTAAATGAGCAGTTCTTC. The variable domain in full, with the rest retrieved from reference TRBV12-5 and TRBJ2-1, is DARVTQTPRHKVTEMGQEVTMRCQPILGHNTVFWYRQTMMQGLELLAYFRNRAPLDDSGMPKDRFSAEMPDATLATLKIQPSEPRDSAVYFCASGLDLAGVNEQFFGPGTRLTVL.

J is TRBJ2-5 and V is TRBV14; weak D call: TRBD1 (6 bases). The ends were cut back, 3 bases at V and 5 bases at J, with 19 bases in the middle. Germline loops: CDR1 SGHDN, CDR2 FVKESK. The CDR3 has 16 residues. The CDR3 is CASSQTFQGTGETQYF. The DNA of the CDR3 is TGTGCCAGCAGCCAGACCTTTCAGGGGACGGGTGAGACCCAGTACTTC.

The chain has TRBV4-2 and TRBJ2-7; 8 bases align to TRBD1. This CDR3 has 14 amino acids. Per germline, CDR1 LGHNA and CDR2 YNFKEQ. V was clipped by 2 bases and J by 2 bases; unmatched bases: 2. The CDR3 sequence: CASSQRDRTYEQYF. The CDR3 DNA follows: TGTGCCAGCAGCCAAAGGGACAGGACCTACGAGCAGTACTTC.

This clone appeared a single time. The V call is TRBV5-1, the J call TRBJ1-4, with 9 bases lining up with TRBD1. V shed 4 bases, J shed 8 bases, and the junction held 6 bases outside the gene matches. Germline V CDR1 and CDR2: SGHRS, YFSETQ. This CDR3 has 14 amino acids. This CDR3 is CASSRDRVGEKLFF. The CDR3 DNA reads as TGCGCCAGCAGCCGGGACAGGGTGGGCGAAAAACTGTTTTTT.

A note on this clone: Other DNA sequences in the sample encode the same CDR3. CDR3 region: CASSLTGGSYEQYF. The CDR3 region has the DNA TGTGCCAGCAGCTTAACAGGGGGCTCCTACGAGCAGTACTTC. This chain connects TRBV7-2 to TRBJ2-7, with TRBD1 matching over 8 bases. Germline assignment: CDR1 SGHTA and CDR2 FQGNSA. This CDR3 has 14 amino acids. Trimming cost V 2 bases and J 0 bases; bases outside gene matches: 0.